This T cell receptor beta chain was identified in a study of human T cells and chemical hapten exposure. Across the study: Among samples, TCR yields varied mainly because of small differences in pooled library volume.

Library construction involved attaching unique molecular identifiers to individual cDNA molecules, which allowed quantitative, reproducible TCR counting. TCRdb recomputed calls from the 5' RACE reads with MiXCR, one row per CDR3 protein. Of approximately 140,000 distinct CDR3 sequences listed, 4.1% are singletons. Total RNA came from unfractionated whole blood. Study observations and caveats: The number of TCRs over 1 in 1000 frequency stayed unchanged after DPC.

J gave up 5 bases and V 5 bases, and 16 bases lay outside the gene matches. CDR3 length: 18 residues. This clonotype was recorded at least ten times. The antigen remains unidentified. The TCR was taken from a female donor in good health. The rearrangement joins TRBV12-3 or TRBV12-4 to TRBJ1-1; 11 nucleotides agree with TRBD1. The CDR3 spells CASSARTGGGGLRTEAFF. The CDR3, as DNA: TGTGCCAGCAGTGCCAGGACAGGGGGCGGGGGTCTGAGGACTGAAGCTTTCTTT.